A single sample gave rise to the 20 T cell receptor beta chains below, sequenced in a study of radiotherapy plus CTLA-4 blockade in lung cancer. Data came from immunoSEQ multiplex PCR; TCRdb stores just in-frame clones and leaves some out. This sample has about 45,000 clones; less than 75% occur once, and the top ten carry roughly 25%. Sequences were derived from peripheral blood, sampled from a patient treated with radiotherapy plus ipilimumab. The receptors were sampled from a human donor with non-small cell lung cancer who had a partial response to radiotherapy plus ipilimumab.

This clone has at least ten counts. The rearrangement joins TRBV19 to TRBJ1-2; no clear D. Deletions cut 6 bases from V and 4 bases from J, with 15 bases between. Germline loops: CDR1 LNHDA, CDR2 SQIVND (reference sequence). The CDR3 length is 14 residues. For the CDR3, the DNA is TGTGCCAGTAGCTGGAGGGAGCGGGGCTATGGCTACACCTTC. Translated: CASSWRERGYGYTF.

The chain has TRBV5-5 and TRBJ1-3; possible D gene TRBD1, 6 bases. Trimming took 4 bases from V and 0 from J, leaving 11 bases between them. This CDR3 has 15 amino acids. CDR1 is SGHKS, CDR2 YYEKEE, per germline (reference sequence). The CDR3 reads CASSPQGRSGNTIYF. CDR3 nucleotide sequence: TGTGCCAGCAGCCCACAGGGACGCTCTGGAAACACCATATATTTT.

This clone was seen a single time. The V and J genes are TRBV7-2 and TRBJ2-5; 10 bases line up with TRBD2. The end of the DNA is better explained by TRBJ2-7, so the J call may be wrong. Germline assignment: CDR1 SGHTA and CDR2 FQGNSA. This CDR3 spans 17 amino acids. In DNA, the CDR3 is TGTGCCAGCAGCTCCAAACGGACTAGCGGAGTCTCCTACGAGCAGTACTTC. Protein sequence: CASSSKRTSGVSYEQYF.

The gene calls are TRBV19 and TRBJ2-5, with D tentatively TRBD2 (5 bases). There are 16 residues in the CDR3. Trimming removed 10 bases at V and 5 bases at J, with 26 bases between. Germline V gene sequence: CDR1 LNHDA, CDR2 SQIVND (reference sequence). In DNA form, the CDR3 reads TGTGCCACACGGGTTTCAGTTGACTACCGCGCGGAGACCCAGTACTTC. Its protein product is CATRVSVDYRAETQYF.

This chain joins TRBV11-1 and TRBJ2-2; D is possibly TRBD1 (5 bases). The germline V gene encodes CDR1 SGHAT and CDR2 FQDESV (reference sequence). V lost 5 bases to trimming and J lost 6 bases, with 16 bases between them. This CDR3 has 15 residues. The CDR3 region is CASSQGQGPSGELFF. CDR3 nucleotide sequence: TGTGCCAGCAGCCAGGGCCAAGGGCCGTCCGGGGAGCTGTTTTTT. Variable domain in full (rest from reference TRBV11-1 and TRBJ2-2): EAEVAQSPRYKITEKSQAVAFWCDPISGHATLYWYRQILGQGPELLVQFQDESVVDDSQLPKDRFSAERLKGVDSTLKIQPAELGDSAMYLCASSQGQGPSGELFFGEGSRLTVL.

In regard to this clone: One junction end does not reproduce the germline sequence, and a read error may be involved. CDR3 nucleotides: TGTGCTAGCAGCACGGACAGGGGAGCAGAGACCCAGTACTTC. Protein sequence: CASSTDRGAETQYF. The rearrangement uses TRBV7-7 and TRBJ2-5; 9 nucleotides match TRBD1. CDR3 length equals 14 residues. CDR1 is SSHAT and CDR2 is FNYEAQ in the germline V gene (reference sequence). Complete variable domain (other parts from reference TRBV7-7 and TRBJ2-5): GAGVSQSPRYKVTKRGQDVTLRCDPISSHATLYWYQQALGQGPEFLTYFNYEAQPDKSGLPSDRFSAERPEGSISTLTIQRTEQRDSAMYRCASSTDRGAETQYFGPGTRLLVL.

The CDR3, as DNA: TGTGCCAGCAGTAAAATACAGGGCACAGATACGCAGTATTTT. This gives the protein CASSKIQGTDTQYF. The chain employs TRBV2 and TRBJ2-3, with a tentative D call TRBD1 (5 bases). V lost 5 bases and J lost 1, with 10 bases in between. Germline values: CDR1 SNHLY, CDR2 FYNNEI. The CDR3 contains 14 residues.

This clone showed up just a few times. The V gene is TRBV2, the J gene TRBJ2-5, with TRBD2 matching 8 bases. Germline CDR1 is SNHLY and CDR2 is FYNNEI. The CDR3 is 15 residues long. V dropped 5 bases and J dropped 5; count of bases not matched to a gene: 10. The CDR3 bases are TGTGCCAGCAGTTACCAGGGACTAGGTGCGGAGACCCAGTACTTC. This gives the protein CASSYQGLGAETQYF. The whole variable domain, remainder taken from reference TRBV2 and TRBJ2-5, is EPEVTQTPSHQVTQMGQEVILRCVPISNHLYFYWYRQILGQKVEFLVSFYNNEISEKSEIFDDQFSVERPDGSNFTLKIRSTKLEDSAMYFCASSYQGLGAETQYFGPGTRLLVL.

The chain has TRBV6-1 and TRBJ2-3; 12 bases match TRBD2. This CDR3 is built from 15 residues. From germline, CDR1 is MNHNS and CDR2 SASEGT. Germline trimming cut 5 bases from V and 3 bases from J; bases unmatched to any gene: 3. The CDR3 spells CASSKLAGGTDTQYF. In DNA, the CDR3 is TGTGCCAGCAGTAAGCTAGCGGGGGGGACAGATACGCAGTATTTT.

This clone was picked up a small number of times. CDR3 residues: CASTLGGAGEQYF. DNA of the CDR3: TGTGCCAGTACCCTGGGGGGGGCTGGCGAGCAGTACTTC. The chain couples TRBV19 to TRBJ2-7, with D perhaps matching TRBD2 (7 bases). The CDR3 runs 13 residues. Germline V gives CDR1 LNHDA, CDR2 SQIVND (reference sequence). V shed 7 bases and J shed 6 bases, with 16 bases lying between them.

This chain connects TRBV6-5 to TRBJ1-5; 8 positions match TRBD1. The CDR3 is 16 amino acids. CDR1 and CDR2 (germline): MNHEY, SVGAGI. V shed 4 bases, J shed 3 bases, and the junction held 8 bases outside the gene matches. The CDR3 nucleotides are TGTGCCAGCAGTTCCACGACAGGGGCTACCAATCAGCCCCAGCATTTT. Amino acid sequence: CASSSTTGATNQPQHF.

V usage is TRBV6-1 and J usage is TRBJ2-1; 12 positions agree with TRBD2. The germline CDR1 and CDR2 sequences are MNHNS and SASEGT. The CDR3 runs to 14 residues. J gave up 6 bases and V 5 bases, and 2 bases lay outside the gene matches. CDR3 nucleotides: TGTGCCAGCAGTAGGACTAGCGGGACCAATGAGCAGTTCTTC. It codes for CASSRTSGTNEQFF.

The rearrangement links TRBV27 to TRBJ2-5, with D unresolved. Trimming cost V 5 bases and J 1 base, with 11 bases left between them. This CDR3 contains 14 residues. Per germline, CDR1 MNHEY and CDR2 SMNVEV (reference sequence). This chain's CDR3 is CASSPPLSQETQYF. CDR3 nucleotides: TGTGCCAGCAGTCCGCCGCTATCCCAAGAGACCCAGTACTTC.

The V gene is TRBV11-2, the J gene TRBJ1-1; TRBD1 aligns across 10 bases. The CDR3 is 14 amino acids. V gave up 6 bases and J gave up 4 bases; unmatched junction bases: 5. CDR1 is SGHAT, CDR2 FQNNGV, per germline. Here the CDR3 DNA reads TGTGCCAGCAGGCCGACAGGGGGCTTCACTGAAGCTTTCTTT. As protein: CASRPTGGFTEAFF.

CDR3 amino acids: CASRIEGRGGGYTF. CDR3 nucleotide sequence: TGTGCCAGCAGAATCGAAGGGCGGGGAGGTGGCTACACCTTC. The gene calls are TRBV6-5 and TRBJ1-2; D unresolved. CDR1 and CDR2 (germline): MNHEY, SVGAGI. CDR3 size: 14 residues. V lost 6 bases and J lost 7, with 18 bases in between.

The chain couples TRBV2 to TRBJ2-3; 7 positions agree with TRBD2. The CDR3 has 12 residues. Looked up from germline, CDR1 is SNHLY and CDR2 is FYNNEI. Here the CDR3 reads CAGSGVSDTQYF. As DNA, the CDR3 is TGTGCGGGAAGCGGGGTTTCCGATACGCAGTATTTT.

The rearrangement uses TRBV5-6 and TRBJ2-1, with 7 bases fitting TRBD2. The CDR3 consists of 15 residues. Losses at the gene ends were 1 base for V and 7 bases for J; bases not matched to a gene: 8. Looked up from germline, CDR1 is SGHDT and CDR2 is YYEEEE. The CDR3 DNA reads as TGTGCCAGCAGCTTGACGGGGAGGGCCGGAAATGAGCAGTTCTTC. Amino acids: CASSLTGRAGNEQFF.

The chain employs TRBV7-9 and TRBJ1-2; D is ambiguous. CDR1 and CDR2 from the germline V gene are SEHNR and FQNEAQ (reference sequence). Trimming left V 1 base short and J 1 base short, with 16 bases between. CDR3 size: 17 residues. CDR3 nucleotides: TGTGCCAGCAGCTTAGGATTAGGCCAAGCGAGTAACTATGGCTACACCTTC. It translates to CASSLGLGQASNYGYTF.

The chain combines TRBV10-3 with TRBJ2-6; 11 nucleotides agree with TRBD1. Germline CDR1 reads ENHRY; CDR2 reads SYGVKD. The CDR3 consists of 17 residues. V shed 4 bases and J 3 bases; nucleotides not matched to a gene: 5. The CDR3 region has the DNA TGTGCCATCAGTGGGACAGGGGGCTTTATTGGGGCCAACGTCCTGACTTTC. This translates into CAISGTGGFIGANVLTF.

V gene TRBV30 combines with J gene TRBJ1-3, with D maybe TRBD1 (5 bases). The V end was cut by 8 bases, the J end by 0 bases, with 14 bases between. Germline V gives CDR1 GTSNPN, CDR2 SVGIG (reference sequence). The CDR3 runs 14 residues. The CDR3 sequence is CAAHRLHSGNTIYF. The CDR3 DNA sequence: TGTGCCGCACACAGGTTACACTCTGGAAACACCATATATTTT.